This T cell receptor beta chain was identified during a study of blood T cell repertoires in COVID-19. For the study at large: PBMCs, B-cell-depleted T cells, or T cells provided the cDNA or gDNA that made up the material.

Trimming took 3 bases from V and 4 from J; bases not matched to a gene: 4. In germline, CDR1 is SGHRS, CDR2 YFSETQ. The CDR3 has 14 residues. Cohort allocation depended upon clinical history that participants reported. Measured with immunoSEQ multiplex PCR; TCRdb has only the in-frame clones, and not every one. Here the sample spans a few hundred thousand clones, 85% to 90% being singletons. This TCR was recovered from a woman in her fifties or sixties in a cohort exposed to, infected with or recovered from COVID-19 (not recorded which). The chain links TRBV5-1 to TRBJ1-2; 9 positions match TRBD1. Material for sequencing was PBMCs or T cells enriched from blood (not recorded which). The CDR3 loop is CASSSGQGSYGYTF. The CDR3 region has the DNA TGCGCCAGCAGCTCGGGACAGGGCTCCTATGGCTACACCTTC.